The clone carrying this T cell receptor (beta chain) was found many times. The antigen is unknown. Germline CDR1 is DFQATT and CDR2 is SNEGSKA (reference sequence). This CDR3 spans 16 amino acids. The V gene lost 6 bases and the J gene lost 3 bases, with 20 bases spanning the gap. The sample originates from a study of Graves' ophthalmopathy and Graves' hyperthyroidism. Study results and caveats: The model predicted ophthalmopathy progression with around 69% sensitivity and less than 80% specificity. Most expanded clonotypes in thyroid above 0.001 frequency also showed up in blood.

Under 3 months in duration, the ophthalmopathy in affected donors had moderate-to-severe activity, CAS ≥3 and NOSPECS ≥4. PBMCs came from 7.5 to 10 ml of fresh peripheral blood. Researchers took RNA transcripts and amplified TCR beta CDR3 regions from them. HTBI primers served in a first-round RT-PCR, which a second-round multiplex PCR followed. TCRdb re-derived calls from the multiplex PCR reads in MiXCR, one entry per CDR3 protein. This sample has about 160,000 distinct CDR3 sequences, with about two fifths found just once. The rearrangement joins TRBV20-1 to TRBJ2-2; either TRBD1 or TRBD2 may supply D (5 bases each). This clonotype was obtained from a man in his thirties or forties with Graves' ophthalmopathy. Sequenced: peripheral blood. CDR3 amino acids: CSASGWGPRDTGELFF. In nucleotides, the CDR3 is TGCAGTGCAAGTGGTTGGGGACCCCGGGACACCGGGGAGCTGTTTTTT.